Following are 10 T cell receptor beta chains from one sample sequenced in a study of blood T cell repertoires in COVID-19 (dated by TCRdb to 2018 to 2020). Libraries were prepared through the immunoSEQ multiplex PCR assay. Entries here come from immuneACCESS through TCRdb and include only in-frame sequences with V and J called. Some clones fail to appear in such tables; in the studies checked, an unresolved V gene covers under half of the shortfall, and the cause of the remainder is unknown. The sample contains roughly 200,000 clones, 70% to 90% of them found a single time. The ten largest account for approximately 12% of the sample. The specimen sequenced was peripheral blood. These receptors originate from a woman between 18 and 29 years old who had recovered from COVID-19.

The genes are TRBV11-3 and TRBJ2-7; D may be TRBD2 (5 bases). Trimming cost V 5 bases and J 3 bases, with 26 bases left between them. Germline CDR1 is SGHNT and CDR2 is YENEEA. The CDR3 covers 18 residues. The CDR3 sequence is CASSADTDCPAAFYEQYF. The CDR3 region has the DNA TGTGCCAGCAGCGCAGACACCGACTGTCCAGCGGCTTTCTACGAGCAGTACTTC. The whole variable domain, filled in from reference TRBV11-3 and TRBJ2-7, reads EAGVVQSPRYKIIEKKQPVAFWCNPISGHNTLYWYLQNLGQGPELLIRYENEEAVDDSQLPKDRFSAERLKGVDSTLKIQPAELGDSAVYLCASSADTDCPAAFYEQYFGPGTRLTVT.

The V and J genes are TRBV2 and TRBJ2-2; D is possibly TRBD1 (6 bases). V was trimmed by 4 bases and J by 1 base, leaving 10 bases between them. CDR3 length equals 15 residues. CDR1 SNHLY and CDR2 FYNNEI come from the germline V gene. CDR3 region: CASSGTAMNTGELFF. In DNA form, the CDR3 reads TGTGCCAGCAGTGGGACAGCCATGAACACCGGGGAGCTGTTTTTT.

The chain uses TRBV10-3 and TRBJ2-3; 11 nucleotides line up with TRBD2. The trim removed 2 bases at V and 2 bases at J, leaving 15 bases unmatched. Germline assignment: CDR1 ENHRY and CDR2 SYGVKD. The CDR3 runs 20 residues. CDR3: CAISEKQGSGRARFTDTQYF. In DNA form, the CDR3 reads TGTGCCATCAGTGAGAAACAGGGTAGCGGGAGGGCGAGATTCACAGATACGCAGTATTTT.

Here the CDR3 reads CASSLGGFYEQYF. Here the CDR3 DNA reads TGTGCCAGCAGCTTAGGAGGCTTCTACGAGCAGTACTTC. The V and J genes are TRBV11-2 and TRBJ2-7; D is ambiguous. V was clipped by 1 base and J by 3 bases, with 7 bases between them. The CDR3 spans 13 residues. Germline V gives CDR1 SGHAT, CDR2 FQNNGV.

This chain connects TRBV11-2 to TRBJ1-3; D remains unclear. Per germline, CDR1 SGHAT and CDR2 FQNNGV. The CDR3 runs 11 residues. The germline V and J ends were trimmed by 11 bases and 4 bases, with 9 bases remaining between them. The CDR3 bases are TGTGCCTGCCGCGGGGGAAACACCATATATTTT. Its protein is CACRGGNTIYF.

This clone was counted a single time. The genes are TRBV7-8 and TRBJ1-2, with D possibly matching TRBD1 (5 bases). V dropped 1 base and J dropped 4 bases, with 10 bases sitting between them. This CDR3 has 14 amino acids. CDR1 is SGHVS and CDR2 is FQNEAQ in the germline V gene. The DNA for the CDR3 is TGTGCCAGCAGCTTAGAGCAGGGCATCTATGGCTACACCTTC. This translates into CASSLEQGIYGYTF.

The chain recombines TRBV30 with TRBJ2-1; 9 bases map to TRBD2. The V segment lost 0 bases and the J segment 3 bases; nucleotides outside the gene matches: 6. CDR3 size: 16 residues. The V gene's germline CDR1 is GTSNPN and CDR2 SVGIG (reference sequence). The CDR3 protein is CAWSVSSGGNYNEQFF. CDR3 bases: TGTGCCTGGAGTGTAAGTAGCGGGGGTAACTACAATGAGCAGTTCTTC. Drawing the rest from reference TRBV30 and TRBJ2-1, the complete variable domain is SQTIHQWPATLVQPVGSPLSLECTVEGTSNPNLYWYRQAAGRGLQLLFYSVGIGQISSEVPQNLSASRPQDRQFILSSKKLLLSDSGFYLCAWSVSSGGNYNEQFFGPGTRLTVL.

In DNA form, the CDR3 reads TGCGCCAGCAGCCCGGACATAGGGTGGACCCAGTACTTC. Translation gives CASSPDIGWTQYF. The V and J genes are TRBV5-1 and TRBJ2-5, with TRBD1 as a possible D gene (5 bases). V was pared by 4 bases and J by 7 bases, with 14 bases between. The CDR3 sequence is 13 residues long. From germline, CDR1 is SGHRS and CDR2 YFSETQ.

This CDR3 reads CASSPELQREGRTYNEQFF. The DNA for the CDR3 is TGTGCCAGCTCACCAGAATTGCAGCGGGAGGGCCGGACCTACAATGAGCAGTTCTTC. V usage is TRBV18 and J usage is TRBJ2-1; 10 bases match TRBD2. The CDR3 loop spans 19 amino acids. The V and J ends lost 2 bases and 2 bases, in that order; junction bases with no gene match: 12. Germline-derived CDR1 and CDR2 are KGHSH and LQKENI.

This clone appeared a few times. J is TRBJ2-7 and V is TRBV27; a weak D match, TRBD2 (6 bases). V was clipped by 5 bases and J by 2 bases, with 19 bases between them. CDR3 length: 16 amino acids. CDR1 and CDR2 (germline): MNHEY, SMNVEV (reference sequence). As DNA, the CDR3 is TGTGCCAGCAGTCCCACCCCGGGGGAGCCCCCCTACGAGCAGTACTTC. Residues: CASSPTPGEPPYEQYF.